This T cell receptor (beta chain) derives from a study of blood T cell repertoires in COVID-19. Study information: The samples span acute and convalescent COVID-19 from the United States, Italy and Spain. T cells, B-cell-depleted T cells, or PBMCs provided the cDNA or gDNA that served as material.

The CDR3 contains 13 residues. Losses at the gene ends were 8 bases for V and 2 bases for J; bases not matched to a gene: 5. Germline CDR1 reads MNHEY; CDR2 reads SVGAGI. Per the authors' pipeline: Counts of nucleated cells, estimated from reference gene primer amplification, were obtained. Profiled with immunoSEQ multiplex PCR; TCRdb holds only in-frame clones, not every one. Clone size and V and J calls were adopted from that table, with D and trimming inferred from the DNA. The sample carries about 80,000 clones, around 87% recorded once. Specimen: peripheral blood. The clonotype comes from an elderly woman with active or convalescent COVID-19. The V and J genes are TRBV6-5 and TRBJ1-2; 7 positions agree with TRBD1. The CDR3 protein is CASRQGVNYGYTF. CDR3 coding DNA: TGTGCCAGCCGACAGGGAGTCAACTATGGCTACACCTTC.